This passage covers 14 T cell receptor beta chains from one sample sequenced in a study of cytomegalovirus exposure and HLA in healthy donors. 60 Vbeta and 13 Jbeta primers were used in PCR. Clones were sequenced by immunoSEQ multiplex PCR, and TCRdb holds only the in-frame ones, with some missing. Of under 150,000 clones listed, roughly 8.8% are singletons. The sample taken for sequencing was PBMCs. These receptors originate from a woman aged 35 to 49 in good health and CMV-seropositive.

This clone has just a few counts. The chain carries TRBV10-3 and TRBJ1-4; 9 nucleotides match TRBD1. Unmatched junction bases numbered 8, after V lost 6 bases and J lost 6 bases. The CDR3 sequence is 15 residues long. The V gene's germline CDR1 is ENHRY and CDR2 SYGVKD. The CDR3: CAIRATGTGYEKLFF. The CDR3 DNA follows: TGTGCCATCAGAGCAACCGGGACAGGGTATGAAAAACTGTTTTTT.

This chain links TRBV19 with TRBJ2-1, with a weak D call TRBD1 (5 bases). This CDR3 has 15 amino acids. Trimming removed 5 bases from V and 1 base from J, with 12 bases in between. The germline CDR1 and CDR2 sequences are LNHDA and SQIVND (reference sequence). The CDR3 spells CASSPLDSSYNEQFF. CDR3 DNA sequence: TGTGCCAGTAGTCCCCTAGACAGTTCCTACAATGAGCAGTTCTTC.

The V call is TRBV27, the J call TRBJ1-1; D perhaps matches TRBD1 (6 bases). CDR3 length equals 14 residues. CDR1 MNHEY and CDR2 SMNVEV come from the germline V gene (reference sequence). The V gene lost 4 bases and the J gene lost 3 bases, with 12 bases spanning the gap. CDR3 coding DNA: TGTGCCAGCAGTTGGGTAAGGGGGTACACTGAAGCTTTCTTT. This gives the protein CASSWVRGYTEAFF.

The rearrangement links TRBV6-6 to TRBJ2-7, with 10 nucleotides matching TRBD1. This CDR3 spans 16 amino acids. The V gene end was trimmed by 5 bases and the J gene end by 5 bases; junction bases not matched to a gene: 12. The germline gives CDR1 MNHNY, CDR2 SVGAGI (reference sequence). CDR3 loop: CASSRIRQGASHEQYF. CDR3 nucleotides: TGTGCCAGCAGTCGTATTCGACAGGGGGCTTCCCACGAGCAGTACTTC.

This clone was recorded a few times. The chain links TRBV6-1 to TRBJ1-6; perhaps TRBD1 as D (6 bases). V was cut by 0 bases and J by 18 bases, with 18 bases left in between. This CDR3 has 14 residues. Germline V gene lookup returns CDR1 MNHNS and CDR2 SASEGT. The chain's CDR3 is CASSEAGVVDSGHF. The CDR3 nucleotides are TGTGCCAGCAGTGAAGCGGGGGTAGTGGACAGCGGCCACTTT.

This clone occurred a few times. The chain has TRBV29-1 and TRBJ1-2; D remains unclear. V lost 1 base and J 0 bases, leaving 18 bases between the germline ends. Germline CDR1 reads SQVTM; CDR2 reads ANQGSEA. There are 17 residues in the CDR3. The CDR3 DNA reads as TGCAGCGTTGAAGGATGGGAGACCAGCTTAGCTAACTATGGCTACACCTTC. Protein product: CSVEGWETSLANYGYTF.

There are a few counts of this clone. The V gene is TRBV6-5, the J gene TRBJ2-5; 7 nucleotides line up with TRBD1. V dropped 7 bases and J dropped 2; count of bases not matched to a gene: 7. Germline assignment: CDR1 MNHEY and CDR2 SVGAGI. This CDR3 comprises 14 residues. CDR3 sequence reads: CASTRDRIQETQYF. In nucleotides, the CDR3 is TGTGCCAGCACCCGGGACAGAATACAAGAGACCCAGTACTTC.

The chain joins TRBV19 to TRBJ1-4, with D maybe TRBD1 (5 bases). Germline CDR1 reads LNHDA; CDR2 reads SQIVND (reference sequence). Deletions cut 5 bases from V and 2 bases from J, with 18 bases between. The CDR3 extends over 17 amino acids. The CDR3 bases are TGTGCCAGTAGTTCGCCAGCCAGGGCGTCCACTAATGAAAAACTGTTTTTT. Translating gives CASSSPARASTNEKLFF.

This clone has only a few counts. The chain recombines TRBV5-1 with TRBJ2-5; D might be TRBD1 (6 bases). V lost 4 bases and J lost 4, with 11 bases in between. Germline assignment: CDR1 SGHRS and CDR2 YFSETQ. The CDR3 has 13 amino acids. CDR3 DNA sequence: TGCGCCAGCAGCGGGACATTTCGAGAGACCCAGTACTTC. This sequence encodes CASSGTFRETQYF.

As for this clone: The sample carries other DNA sequences with the same CDR3. V is TRBV5-4 and J is TRBJ2-2; 8 nucleotides agree with TRBD2. Per germline, CDR1 SGHNT and CDR2 YYREEE (reference sequence). Losses at the gene ends were 1 base for V and 2 bases for J; bases not matched to a gene: 7. The CDR3 totals 17 residues. CDR3 coding DNA: TGTGCCAGCAGCTTGAAGGGGCGGGAGGTAAACACCGGGGAGCTGTTTTTT. It encodes CASSLKGREVNTGELFF.

This clone was seen only a few times. This chain joins TRBV5-1 and TRBJ2-7; D is possibly TRBD1 (5 bases). There are 14 residues in the CDR3. Trimming removed 3 bases from V and 4 bases from J, with 14 bases in between. Germline V gene data show CDR1 as SGHRS and CDR2 as YFSETQ. For the CDR3, the DNA is TGCGCCAGCAGCTATGGACAAAACTATTACGAGCAGTACTTC. This encodes CASSYGQNYYEQYF.

This clone was counted only a few times. The chain uses TRBV9 and TRBJ2-5; 8 bases are a match to TRBD1. CDR1 is SGDLS, CDR2 YYNGEE, per germline. Germline trimming cut 3 bases from V and 4 bases from J; bases unmatched to any gene: 5. The CDR3 totals 14 residues. This chain's CDR3 is CASSARQGIETQYF. As DNA, the CDR3 is TGTGCCAGCAGCGCCCGACAGGGGATAGAGACCCAGTACTTC.

This clone has more than one count but fewer than ten. The chain has TRBV5-1 and TRBJ1-1; the D gene is possibly TRBD1 (6 bases). Germline loops: CDR1 SGHRS, CDR2 YFSETQ. V lost 0 bases and J lost 3, with 12 bases in between. CDR3 length equals 15 residues. CDR3 DNA: TGCGCCAGCAGCTTGGGGGCAGGGGCCTACACTGAAGCTTTCTTT. Translating it yields CASSLGAGAYTEAFF.

The table lists this clone with a few counts. The rearrangement links TRBV2 to TRBJ2-3; D not certain. V was cut by 3 bases and J by 3 bases, with 7 bases left in between. The germline CDR1 and CDR2 sequences are SNHLY and FYNNEI. This CDR3 spans 13 amino acids. This CDR3 reads CASSDDGTDTQYF. The CDR3 DNA is TGTGCCAGCAGTGACGACGGGACAGATACGCAGTATTTT.